This entry is about one TCR beta chain. This specimen belongs to a study of blood T cell repertoires in COVID-19. Overall study context: COVID-19 samples from acute and convalescent phases originated in the United States, Italy and Spain.

Per the original methods: How many nucleated cells were present was estimated from reference gene primer amplification. Sequencing used immunoSEQ multiplex PCR; TCRdb keeps in-frame clones, though not all of them. The V and J calls and the clone size are those of that table, but D and trimming were determined from the DNA. Here the sample spans 200,000 to 250,000 clones, approximately 82% being singletons. The CDR3 length is 14 residues. The germline CDR1 and CDR2 sequences are SEHNR and FQNEAQ (reference sequence). V trimming: 1 base; J trimming: 14 bases; junction bases outside the gene matches: 10.

This TCR was sampled from a man in his forties who had recovered from COVID-19. Sequencing was performed on PBMCs or T cells enriched from blood (not recorded which). This chain joins TRBV7-9 and TRBJ2-1, with TRBD2 identical over 8 bases. The CDR3 spells CASSLGTSSYFEFF. In nucleotides, the CDR3 is TGTGCCAGCAGCTTAGGGACTAGCTCGTACTTTGAGTTCTTC.